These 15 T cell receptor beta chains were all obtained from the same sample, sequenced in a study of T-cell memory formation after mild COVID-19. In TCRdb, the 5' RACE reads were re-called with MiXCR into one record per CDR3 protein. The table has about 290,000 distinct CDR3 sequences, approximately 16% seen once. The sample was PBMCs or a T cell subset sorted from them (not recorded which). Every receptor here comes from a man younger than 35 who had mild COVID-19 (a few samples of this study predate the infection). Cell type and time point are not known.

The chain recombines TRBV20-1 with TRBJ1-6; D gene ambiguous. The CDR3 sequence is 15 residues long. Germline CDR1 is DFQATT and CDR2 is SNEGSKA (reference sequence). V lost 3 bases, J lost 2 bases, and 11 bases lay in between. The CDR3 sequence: CSASPRLAYNSPLHF. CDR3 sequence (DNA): TGCAGTGCTAGTCCCCGGTTGGCCTATAATTCACCCCTCCACTTT.

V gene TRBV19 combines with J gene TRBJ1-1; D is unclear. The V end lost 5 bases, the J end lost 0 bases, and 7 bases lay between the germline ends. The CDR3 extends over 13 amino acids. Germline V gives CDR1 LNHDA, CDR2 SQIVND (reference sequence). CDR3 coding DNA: TGTGCCAGTAGTCTCAAGATGAACACTGAAGCTTTCTTT. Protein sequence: CASSLKMNTEAFF.

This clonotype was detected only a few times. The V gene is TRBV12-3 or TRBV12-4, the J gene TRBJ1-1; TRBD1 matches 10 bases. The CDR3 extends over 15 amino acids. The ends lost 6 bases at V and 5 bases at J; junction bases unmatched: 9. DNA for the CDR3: TGTGCCAGCAGCCGTGCGGGACAGGGGCAAACTGAAGCTTTCTTT. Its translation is CASSRAGQGQTEAFF.

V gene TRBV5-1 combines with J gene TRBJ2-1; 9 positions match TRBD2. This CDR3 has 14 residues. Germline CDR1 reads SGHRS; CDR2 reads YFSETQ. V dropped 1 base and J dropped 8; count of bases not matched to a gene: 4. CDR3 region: CASSLSSGVDEQFF. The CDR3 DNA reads TGCGCCAGCAGCTTGTCTAGCGGGGTTGATGAGCAGTTCTTC. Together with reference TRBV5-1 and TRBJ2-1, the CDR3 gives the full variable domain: KAGVTQTPRYLIKTRGQQVTLSCSPISGHRSVSWYQQTPGQGLQFLFEYFSETQRNKGNFPGRFSGRQFSNSRSEMNVSTLELGDSALYLCASSLSSGVDEQFFGPGTRLTVL.

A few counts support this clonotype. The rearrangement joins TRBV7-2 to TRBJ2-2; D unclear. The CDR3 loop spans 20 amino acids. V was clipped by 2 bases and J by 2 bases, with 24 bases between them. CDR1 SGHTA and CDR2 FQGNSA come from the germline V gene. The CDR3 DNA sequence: TGTGCCAGCAGCTTATCCCCCTATCGGGCACCGACGTCAAACACCGGGGAGCTGTTTTTT. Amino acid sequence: CASSLSPYRAPTSNTGELFF.

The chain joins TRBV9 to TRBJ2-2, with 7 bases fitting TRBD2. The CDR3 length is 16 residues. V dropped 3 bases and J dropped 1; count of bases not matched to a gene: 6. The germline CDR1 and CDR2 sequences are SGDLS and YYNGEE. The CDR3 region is CASSARGDLNTGELFF. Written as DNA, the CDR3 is TGTGCCAGCAGCGCCCGGGGGGACCTGAACACCGGGGAGCTGTTTTTT.

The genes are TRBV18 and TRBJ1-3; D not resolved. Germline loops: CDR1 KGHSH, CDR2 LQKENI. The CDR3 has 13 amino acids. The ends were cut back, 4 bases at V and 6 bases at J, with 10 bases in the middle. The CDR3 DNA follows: TGTGCCAGCTCACAGCGACTCGAAAACACCATATATTTT. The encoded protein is CASSQRLENTIYF.

CDR3 protein: CASSPGRGQNTEAFF. The CDR3 DNA sequence: TGTGCCAGCAGCCCCGGTCGGGGGCAGAACACTGAAGCTTTCTTT. The J gene is TRBJ1-1, the V gene TRBV7-9; a weak D match, TRBD1 (6 bases). From germline, CDR1 is SEHNR and CDR2 FQNEAQ (reference sequence). CDR3 length: 15 amino acids. Trimming removed 5 bases at V and 1 base at J, with 14 bases between. Together with reference TRBV7-9 and TRBJ1-1, the CDR3 gives the full variable domain: DTGVSQNPRHKITKRGQNVTFRCDPISEHNRLYWYRQTLGQGPEFLTYFQNEAQLEKSRLLSDRFSAERPKGSFSTLEIQRTEQGDSAMYLCASSPGRGQNTEAFFGQGTRLTVV.

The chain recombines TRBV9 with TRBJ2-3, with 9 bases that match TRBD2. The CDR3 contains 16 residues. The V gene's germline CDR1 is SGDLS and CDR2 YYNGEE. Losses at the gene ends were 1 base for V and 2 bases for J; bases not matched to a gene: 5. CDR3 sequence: CASSVTSSGNTDTQYF. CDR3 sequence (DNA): TGTGCCAGCAGCGTAACATCTAGCGGGAACACAGATACGCAGTATTTT.

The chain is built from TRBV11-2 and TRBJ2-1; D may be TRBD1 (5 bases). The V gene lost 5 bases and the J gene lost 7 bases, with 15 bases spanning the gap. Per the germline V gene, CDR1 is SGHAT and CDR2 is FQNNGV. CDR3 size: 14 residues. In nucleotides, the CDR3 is TGTGCCAGCAGCGGCCAGTGGGGCATGAATGAGCAGTTCTTC. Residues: CASSGQWGMNEQFF.

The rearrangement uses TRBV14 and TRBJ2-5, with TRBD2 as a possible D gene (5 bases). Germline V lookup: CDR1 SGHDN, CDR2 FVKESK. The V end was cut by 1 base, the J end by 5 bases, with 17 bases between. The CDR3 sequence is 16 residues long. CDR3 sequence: CASSQGFSGIRETQYF. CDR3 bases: TGTGCCAGCAGCCAAGGTTTCTCGGGAATAAGGGAGACCCAGTACTTC. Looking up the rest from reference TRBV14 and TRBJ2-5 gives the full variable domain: EAGVTQFPSHSVIEKGQTVTLRCDPISGHDNLYWYRRVMGKEIKFLLHFVKESKQDESGMPNNRFLAERTGGTYSTLKVQPAELEDSGVYFCASSQGFSGIRETQYFGPGTRLLVL.

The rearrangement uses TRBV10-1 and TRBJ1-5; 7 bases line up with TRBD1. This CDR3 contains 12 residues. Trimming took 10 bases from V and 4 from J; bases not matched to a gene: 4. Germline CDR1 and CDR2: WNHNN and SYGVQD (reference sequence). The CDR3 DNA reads TGCGCCACCTCGACAGGGAATCAGCCCCAGCATTTT. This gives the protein CATSTGNQPQHF.

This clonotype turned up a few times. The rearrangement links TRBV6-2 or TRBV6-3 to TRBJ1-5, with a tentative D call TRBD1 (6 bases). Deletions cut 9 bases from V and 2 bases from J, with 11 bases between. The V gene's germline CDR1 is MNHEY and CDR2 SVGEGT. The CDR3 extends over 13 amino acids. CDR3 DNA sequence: TGTGCCAGTGCAGGGGATGGCAATCAGCCCCAGCATTTT. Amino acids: CASAGDGNQPQHF.

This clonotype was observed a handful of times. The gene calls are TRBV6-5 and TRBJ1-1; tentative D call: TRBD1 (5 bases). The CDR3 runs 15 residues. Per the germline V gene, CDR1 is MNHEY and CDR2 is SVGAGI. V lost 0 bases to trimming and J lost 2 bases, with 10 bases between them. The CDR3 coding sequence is TGTGCCAGCAGTTACTCGAGGCAGGGAAACACTGAAGCTTTCTTT. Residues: CASSYSRQGNTEAFF.

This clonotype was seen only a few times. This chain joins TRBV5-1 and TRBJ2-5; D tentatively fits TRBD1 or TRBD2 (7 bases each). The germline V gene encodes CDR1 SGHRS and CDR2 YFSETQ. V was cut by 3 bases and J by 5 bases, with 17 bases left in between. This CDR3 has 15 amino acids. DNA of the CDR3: TGCGCCAGCAGCTCAGACGGGACAGCGGGGGAGACCCAGTACTTC. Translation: CASSSDGTAGETQYF.